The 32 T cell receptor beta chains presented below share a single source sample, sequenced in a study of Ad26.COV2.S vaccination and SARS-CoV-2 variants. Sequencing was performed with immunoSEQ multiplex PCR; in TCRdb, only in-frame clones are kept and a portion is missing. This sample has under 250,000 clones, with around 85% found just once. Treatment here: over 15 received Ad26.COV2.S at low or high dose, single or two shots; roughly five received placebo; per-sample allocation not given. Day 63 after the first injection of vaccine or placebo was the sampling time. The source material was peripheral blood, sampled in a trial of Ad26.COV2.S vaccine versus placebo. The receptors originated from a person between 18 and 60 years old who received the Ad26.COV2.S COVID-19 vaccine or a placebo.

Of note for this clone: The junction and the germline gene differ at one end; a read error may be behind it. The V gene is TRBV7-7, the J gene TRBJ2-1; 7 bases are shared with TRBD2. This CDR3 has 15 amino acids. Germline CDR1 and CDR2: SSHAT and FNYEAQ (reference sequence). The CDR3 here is CASSESGGVGNEQFF. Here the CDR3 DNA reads TGTGCTAGCAGCGAGTCGGGGGGAGTGGGGAATGAGCAGTTCTTC. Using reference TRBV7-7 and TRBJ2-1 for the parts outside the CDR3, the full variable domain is GAGVSQSPRYKVTKRGQDVTLRCDPISSHATLYWYQQALGQGPEFLTYFNYEAQPDKSGLPSDRFSAERPEGSISTLTIQRTEQRDSAMYRCASSESGGVGNEQFFGPGTRLTVL.

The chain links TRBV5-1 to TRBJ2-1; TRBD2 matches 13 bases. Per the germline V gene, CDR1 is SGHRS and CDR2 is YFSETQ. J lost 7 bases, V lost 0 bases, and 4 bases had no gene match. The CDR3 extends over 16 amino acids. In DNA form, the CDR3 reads TGCGCCAGCAGCTTGGCGACGACTAGCGGGAGGAATGAGCAGTTCTTC. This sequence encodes CASSLATTSGRNEQFF. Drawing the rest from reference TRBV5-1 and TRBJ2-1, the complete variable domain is KAGVTQTPRYLIKTRGQQVTLSCSPISGHRSVSWYQQTPGQGLQFLFEYFSETQRNKGNFPGRFSGRQFSNSRSEMNVSTLELGDSALYLCASSLATTSGRNEQFFGPGTRLTVL.

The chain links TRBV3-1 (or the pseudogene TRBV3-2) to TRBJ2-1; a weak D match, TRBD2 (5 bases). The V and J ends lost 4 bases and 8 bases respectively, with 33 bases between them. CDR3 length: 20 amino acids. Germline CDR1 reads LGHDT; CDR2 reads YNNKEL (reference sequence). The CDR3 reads CASSLNSTSRGRRVTDEQFF. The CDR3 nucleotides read TGTGCCAGCAGCCTAAATTCGACTTCTAGAGGGAGAAGGGTTACTGATGAGCAGTTCTTC.

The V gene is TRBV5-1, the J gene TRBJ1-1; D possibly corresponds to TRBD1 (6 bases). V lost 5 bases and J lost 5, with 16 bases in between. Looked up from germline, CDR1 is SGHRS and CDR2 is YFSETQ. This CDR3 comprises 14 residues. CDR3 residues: CASSSTTGPTEAFF. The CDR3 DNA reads TGCGCCAGCAGTTCCACTACAGGGCCTACTGAAGCTTTCTTT.

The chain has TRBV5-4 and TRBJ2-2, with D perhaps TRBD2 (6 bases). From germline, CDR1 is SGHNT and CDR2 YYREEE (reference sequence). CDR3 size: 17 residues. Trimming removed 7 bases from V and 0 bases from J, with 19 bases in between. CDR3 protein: CASSIYLGTSNTGELFF. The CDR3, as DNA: TGTGCCAGCTCTATTTATTTGGGGACTTCGAACACCGGGGAGCTGTTTTTT.

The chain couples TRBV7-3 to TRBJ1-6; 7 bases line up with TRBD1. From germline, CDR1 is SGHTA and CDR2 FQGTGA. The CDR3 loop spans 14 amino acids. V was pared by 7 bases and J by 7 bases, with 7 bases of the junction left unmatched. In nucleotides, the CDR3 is TGTGCCAGCACCACCGGGACAGAGAATTCACCCCTCCACTTT. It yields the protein CASTTGTENSPLHF.

CDR3 DNA: TGTGCCTGGAGTGCGACTAGCGGATGGAGGGAGACCCAGTACTTC. This translates into CAWSATSGWRETQYF. This chain joins TRBV30 and TRBJ2-5; 9 nucleotides match TRBD2. CDR1 GTSNPN and CDR2 SVGIG come from the germline V gene (reference sequence). The CDR3 extends over 15 amino acids. The trim removed 1 base at V and 5 bases at J, leaving 8 bases unmatched.

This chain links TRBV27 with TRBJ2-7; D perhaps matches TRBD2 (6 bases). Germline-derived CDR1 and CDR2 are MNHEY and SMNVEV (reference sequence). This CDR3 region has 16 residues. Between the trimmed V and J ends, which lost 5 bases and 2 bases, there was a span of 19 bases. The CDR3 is CASSGGSILTAYEQYF. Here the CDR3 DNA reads TGTGCCAGCAGTGGAGGGAGTATCCTCACCGCCTACGAGCAGTACTTC.

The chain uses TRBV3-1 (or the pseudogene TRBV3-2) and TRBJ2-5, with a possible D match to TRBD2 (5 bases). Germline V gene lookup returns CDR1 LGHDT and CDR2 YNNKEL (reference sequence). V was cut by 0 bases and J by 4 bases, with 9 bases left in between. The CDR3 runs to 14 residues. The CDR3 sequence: CASSQETLVETQYF. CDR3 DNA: TGTGCCAGCAGCCAAGAGACACTAGTAGAGACCCAGTACTTC.

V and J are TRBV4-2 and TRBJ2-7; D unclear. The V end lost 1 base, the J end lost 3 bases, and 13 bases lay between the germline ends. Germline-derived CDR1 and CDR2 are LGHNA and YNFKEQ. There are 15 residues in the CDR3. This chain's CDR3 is CASSQGDGAYYEQYF. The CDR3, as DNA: TGTGCCAGCAGCCAAGGAGACGGAGCCTACTACGAGCAGTACTTC.

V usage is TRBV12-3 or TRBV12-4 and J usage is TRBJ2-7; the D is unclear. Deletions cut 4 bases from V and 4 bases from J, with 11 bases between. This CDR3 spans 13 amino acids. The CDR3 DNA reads TGTGCCAGCAGTTCCGCCCCGCGATACGAGCAGTACTTC. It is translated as CASSSAPRYEQYF.

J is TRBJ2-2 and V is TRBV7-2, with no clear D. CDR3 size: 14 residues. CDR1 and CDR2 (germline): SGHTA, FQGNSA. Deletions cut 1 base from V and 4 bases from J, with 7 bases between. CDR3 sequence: CASSLDGSTGELFF. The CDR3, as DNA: TGTGCCAGCAGCTTAGATGGGTCCACCGGGGAGCTGTTTTTT.

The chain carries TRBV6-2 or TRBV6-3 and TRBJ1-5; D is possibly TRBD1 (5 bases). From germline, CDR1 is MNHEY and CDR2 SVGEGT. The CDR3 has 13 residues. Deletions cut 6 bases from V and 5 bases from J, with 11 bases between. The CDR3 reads CASSRGSHQPQHF. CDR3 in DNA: TGTGCCAGCAGCCGGGGGAGCCATCAGCCCCAGCATTTT.

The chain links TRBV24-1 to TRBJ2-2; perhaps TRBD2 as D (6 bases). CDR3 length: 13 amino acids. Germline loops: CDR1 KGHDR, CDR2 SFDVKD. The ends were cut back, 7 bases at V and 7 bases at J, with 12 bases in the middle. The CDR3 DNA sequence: TGTGCCACCAGGACGGGGGAAAGCGGGGAGCTGTTTTTT. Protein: CATRTGESGELFF.

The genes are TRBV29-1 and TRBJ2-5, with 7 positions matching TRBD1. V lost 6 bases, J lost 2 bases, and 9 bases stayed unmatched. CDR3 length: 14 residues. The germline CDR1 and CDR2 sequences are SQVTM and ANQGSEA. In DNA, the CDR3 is TGCAGCGTCAATAAGGGACAGCTTCAAGAGACCCAGTACTTC. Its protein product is CSVNKGQLQETQYF.

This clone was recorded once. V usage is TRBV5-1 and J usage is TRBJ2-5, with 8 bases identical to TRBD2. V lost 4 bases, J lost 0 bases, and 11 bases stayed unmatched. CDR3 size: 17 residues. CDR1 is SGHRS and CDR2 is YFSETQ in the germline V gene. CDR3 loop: CASSVGGRGGHQETQYF. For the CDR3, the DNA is TGCGCCAGCAGCGTGGGGGGCCGGGGGGGCCACCAAGAGACCCAGTACTTC.

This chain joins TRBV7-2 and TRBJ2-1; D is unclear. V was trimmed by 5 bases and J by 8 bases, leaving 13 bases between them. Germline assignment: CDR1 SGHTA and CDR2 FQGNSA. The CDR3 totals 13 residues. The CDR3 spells CASSPDGSYEQFF. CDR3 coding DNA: TGTGCCAGCAGCCCCGACGGGTCTTATGAGCAGTTCTTC.

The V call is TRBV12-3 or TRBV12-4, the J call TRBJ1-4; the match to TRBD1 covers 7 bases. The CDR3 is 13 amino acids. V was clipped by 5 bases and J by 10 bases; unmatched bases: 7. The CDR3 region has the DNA TGTGCCAGCAGTACAGGGGAAGGAGGAAAACTGTTTTTT. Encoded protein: CASSTGEGGKLFF.

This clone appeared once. The CDR3 region is CASSKDNVPYEQYF. The CDR3 bases are TGTGCTAGCAGCAAAGATAATGTACCCTACGAGCAGTACTTC. The chain links TRBV21-1 to TRBJ2-7. TRBV21-1 is tagged as a pseudogene. This CDR3 contains 14 residues.

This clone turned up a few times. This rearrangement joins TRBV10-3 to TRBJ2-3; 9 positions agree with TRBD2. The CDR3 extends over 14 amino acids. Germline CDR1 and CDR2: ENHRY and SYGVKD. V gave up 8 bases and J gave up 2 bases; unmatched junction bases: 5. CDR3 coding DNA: TGTGCCATCCTAGCGGGACTTTCCACAGATACGCAGTATTTT. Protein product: CAILAGLSTDTQYF.

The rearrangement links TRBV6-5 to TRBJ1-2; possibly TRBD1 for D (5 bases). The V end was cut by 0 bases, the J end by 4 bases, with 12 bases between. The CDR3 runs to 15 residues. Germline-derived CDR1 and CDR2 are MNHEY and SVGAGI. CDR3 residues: CASSYSPQGSYGYTF. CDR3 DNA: TGTGCCAGCAGTTACTCTCCCCAGGGATCCTATGGCTACACCTTC.

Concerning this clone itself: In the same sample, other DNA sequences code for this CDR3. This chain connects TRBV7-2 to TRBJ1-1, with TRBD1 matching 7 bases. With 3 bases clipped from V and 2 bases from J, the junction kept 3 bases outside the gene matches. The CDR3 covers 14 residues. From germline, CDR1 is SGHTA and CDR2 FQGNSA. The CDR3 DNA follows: TGTGCCAGCAGCTTGGGACAGTTAAACACTGAAGCTTTCTTT. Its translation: CASSLGQLNTEAFF.

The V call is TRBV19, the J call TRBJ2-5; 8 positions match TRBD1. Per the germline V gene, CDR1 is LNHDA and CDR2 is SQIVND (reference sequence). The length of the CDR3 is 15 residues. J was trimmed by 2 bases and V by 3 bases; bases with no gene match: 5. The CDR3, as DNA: TGTGCCAGTAGTATGGCACAGGGGGAACAAGAGACCCAGTACTTC. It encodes CASSMAQGEQETQYF.

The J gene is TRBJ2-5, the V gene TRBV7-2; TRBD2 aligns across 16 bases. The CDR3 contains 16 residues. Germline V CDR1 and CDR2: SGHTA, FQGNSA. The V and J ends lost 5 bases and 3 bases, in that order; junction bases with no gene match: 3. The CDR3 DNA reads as TGTGCCAGCAGCCGGGGACTAGCGGGGGGGGAAGAGACCCAGTACTTC. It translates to CASSRGLAGGEETQYF.

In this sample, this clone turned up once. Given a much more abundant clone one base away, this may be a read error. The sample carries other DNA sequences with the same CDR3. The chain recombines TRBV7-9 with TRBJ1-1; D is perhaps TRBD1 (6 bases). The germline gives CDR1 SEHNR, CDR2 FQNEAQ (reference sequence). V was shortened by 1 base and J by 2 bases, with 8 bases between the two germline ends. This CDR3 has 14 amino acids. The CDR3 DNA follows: TGTGCCAGCAGCTTAGGAGGGGGAAACACTGAAGCTTTCTTT. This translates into CASSLGGGNTEAFF.

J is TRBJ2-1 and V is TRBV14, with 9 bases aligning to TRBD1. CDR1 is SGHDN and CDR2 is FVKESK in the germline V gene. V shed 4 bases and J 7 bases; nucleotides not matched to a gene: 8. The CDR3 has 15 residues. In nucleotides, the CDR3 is TGTGCCAGCAGCCCCCGGGACAGGGCGTGGAATGAGCAGTTCTTC. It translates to CASSPRDRAWNEQFF.

For the CDR3, the DNA is TGTGCCAGCAGGCGTCCGGGACAGGGAATTACTGAAGCTTTCTTT. This encodes CASRRPGQGITEAFF. V usage is TRBV11-2 and J usage is TRBJ1-1; 9 bases fit TRBD1. Germline-derived CDR1 and CDR2 are SGHAT and FQNNGV. Germline trimming cut 6 bases from V and 5 bases from J; bases unmatched to any gene: 10. This CDR3 has 15 amino acids.

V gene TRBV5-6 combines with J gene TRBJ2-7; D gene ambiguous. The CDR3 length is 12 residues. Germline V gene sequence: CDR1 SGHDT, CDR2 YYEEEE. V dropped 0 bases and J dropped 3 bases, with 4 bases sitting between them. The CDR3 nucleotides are TGTGCCAGCAGCTTGGAACACTACGAGCAGTACGTC. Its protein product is CASSLEHYEQYV.

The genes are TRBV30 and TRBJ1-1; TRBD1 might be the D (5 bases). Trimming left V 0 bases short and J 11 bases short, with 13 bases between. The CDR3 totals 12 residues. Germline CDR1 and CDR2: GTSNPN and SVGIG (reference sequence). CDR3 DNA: TGTGCCTGGAGTGTAGGGCAGGGAGGGGCTTTCTTT. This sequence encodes CAWSVGQGGAFF. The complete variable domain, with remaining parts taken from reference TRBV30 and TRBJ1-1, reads SQTIHQWPATLVQPVGSPLSLECTVEGTSNPNLYWYRQAAGRGLQLLFYSVGIGQISSEVPQNLSASRPQDRQFILSSKKLLLSDSGFYLCAWSVGQGGAFFGQGTRLTVV.

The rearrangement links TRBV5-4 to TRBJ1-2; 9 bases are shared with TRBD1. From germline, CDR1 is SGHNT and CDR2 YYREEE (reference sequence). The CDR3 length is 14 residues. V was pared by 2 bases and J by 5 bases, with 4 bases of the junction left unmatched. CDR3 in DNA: TGTGCCAGCAGCTTCAAACAGGGGGCTTATGGCTACACCTTC. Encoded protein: CASSFKQGAYGYTF. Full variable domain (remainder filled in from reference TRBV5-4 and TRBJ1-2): ETGVTQSPTHLIKTRGQQVTLRCSSQSGHNTVSWYQQALGQGPQFIFQYYREEENGRGNFPPRFSGLQFPNYSSELNVNALELDDSALYLCASSFKQGAYGYTFGSGTRLTVV.

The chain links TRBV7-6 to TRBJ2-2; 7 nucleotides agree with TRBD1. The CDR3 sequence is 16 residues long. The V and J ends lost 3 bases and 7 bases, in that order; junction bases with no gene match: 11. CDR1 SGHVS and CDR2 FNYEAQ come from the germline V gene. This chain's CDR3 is CASSFSGTVYNGELFF. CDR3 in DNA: TGTGCCAGCAGCTTCTCCGGGACAGTATACAACGGGGAGCTGTTTTTT.

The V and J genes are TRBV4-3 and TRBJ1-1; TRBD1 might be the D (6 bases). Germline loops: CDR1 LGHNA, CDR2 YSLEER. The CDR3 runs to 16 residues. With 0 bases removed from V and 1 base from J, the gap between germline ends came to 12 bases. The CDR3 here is CASSQDLGQRNTEAFF. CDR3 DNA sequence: TGCGCCAGCAGCCAAGATCTCGGACAGCGGAACACTGAAGCTTTCTTT.